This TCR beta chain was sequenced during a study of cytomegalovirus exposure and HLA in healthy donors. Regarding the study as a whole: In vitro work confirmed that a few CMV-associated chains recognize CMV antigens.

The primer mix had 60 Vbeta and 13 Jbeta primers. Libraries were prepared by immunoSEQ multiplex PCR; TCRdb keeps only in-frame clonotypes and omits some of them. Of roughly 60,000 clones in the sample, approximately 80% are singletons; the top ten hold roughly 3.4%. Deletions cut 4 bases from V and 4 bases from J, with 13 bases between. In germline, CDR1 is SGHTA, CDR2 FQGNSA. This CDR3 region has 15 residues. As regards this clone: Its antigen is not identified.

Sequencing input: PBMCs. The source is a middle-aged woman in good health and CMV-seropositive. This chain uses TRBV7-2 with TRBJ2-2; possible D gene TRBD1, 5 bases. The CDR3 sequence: CASSSQGLSTGELFF. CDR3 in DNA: TGTGCCAGCAGCTCGCAGGGATTGAGCACCGGGGAGCTGTTTTTT.